This T cell receptor beta chain was recorded in a study of identical twins. Study-wide points: Insertions were fewer in abundant cord blood beta clonotypes, whereas memory repertoires showed none of this pattern.

TCRdb called the 5' RACE reads again in MiXCR, with one record for every CDR3 protein. The table records 460,000 or so distinct CDR3 sequences, approximately 15% of them present only once. The CDR3 consists of 16 residues. V lost 5 bases, J lost 4 bases, and 18 bases lay in between. Germline CDR1 and CDR2: SGHVS and FNYEAQ. Many counts were recorded for this clonotype. The antigen is not known. The data were also submitted as part of a second study, on yellow fever vaccine responses in identical twins.

The V gene is TRBV7-6, the J gene TRBJ2-1; no clear D. The clonotype originates from a woman between 18 and 30 years old in good health. Sequenced input: CD4+ T cells sorted from blood. CDR3 sequence (DNA): TGTGCCAGCAGCCCAGAGGTATTAGCAGCATACAATGAGCAGTTCTTC. Translating it yields CASSPEVLAAYNEQFF.